This T cell receptor (beta chain) was retrieved from a study of graft-versus-host responses after intestinal transplantation. About the research overall: Each recipient received anti-thymocyte globulin induction, then tacrolimus and steroids for two to three years. Study-level points and caveats: Graft-versus-host to host-versus-graft clonal ratios in allografts were high in patients with graft-donor T cell macrochimerism.

Sequenced by immunoSEQ multiplex PCR; TCRdb stores in-frame clones only, minus some. This sample carries more than 65,000 clones, about 87% of them seen once, and the ten largest clones take approximately 0.39%. The CDR3 is 15 amino acids. Trimming took 4 bases from V and 2 from J, leaving 13 bases between them. Germline CDR1 is MNHNY and CDR2 is SVGAGI (reference sequence). The sample holds a few counts of this clone. The antigen is undetermined. The clonotype comes from a human donor who was the organ donor for an intestinal transplant. The specimen was unstimulated CD4+ T cells sorted from spleen or lymph node cells, collected before transplant. The chain joins TRBV6-6 to TRBJ2-3, with D possibly being TRBD1 (5 bases). CDR3 coding DNA: TGTGCCAGCAGTTCCCCTCAGGGCACCACAGATACGCAGTATTTT. Translated: CASSSPQGTTDTQYF.